Below are 21 T cell receptor beta chains sequenced from a single sample in a study of shared clonotypes between healthy human individuals. Measured with immunoSEQ multiplex PCR; TCRdb has only the in-frame clones, and not every one. The table records some 580,000 clones, around 97% of them present only once. What was sequenced was naive CD4+ T cells sorted from blood. Subset described: CD45RA+ positively selected. The source of these receptors is a woman in her 30s in good health.

The rearrangement uses TRBV4-1 and TRBJ2-3, with D perhaps TRBD1 (5 bases). Germline-derived CDR1 and CDR2 are MGHRA and YSYEKL. Trimming stripped 1 base from V and 3 bases from J, with 11 bases between. This CDR3 is built from 15 residues. DNA of the CDR3: TGCGCCAGCAGCCAAGGGCAGGGTGAAACAGATACGCAGTATTTT. Amino acid sequence: CASSQGQGETDTQYF.

The chain uses TRBV4-1 and TRBJ2-2, with D maybe TRBD2 (5 bases). The CDR3 has 15 amino acids. Germline V gene sequence: CDR1 MGHRA, CDR2 YSYEKL. V dropped 4 bases and J dropped 4 bases, with 13 bases sitting between them. The CDR3 region has the DNA TGCGCCAGCAGCCCCAAAGGACTGGGCACCGGGGAGCTGTTTTTT. Translating gives CASSPKGLGTGELFF.

J is TRBJ2-7 and V is TRBV30; D possibly uses TRBD1 or TRBD2 (5 bases each). CDR3 length: 13 amino acids. In germline, CDR1 is GTSNPN, CDR2 SVGIG (reference sequence). V was cut by 2 bases and J by 0 bases, with 8 bases left in between. This chain's CDR3 is CAWSIGGSYEQYF. CDR3 sequence (DNA): TGTGCCTGGAGTATTGGGGGCTCCTACGAGCAGTACTTC.

The chain recombines TRBV29-1 with TRBJ2-7; possibly TRBD1 or TRBD2 for D (5 bases each). The V gene lost 4 bases and the J gene lost 6 bases, with 25 bases spanning the gap. Germline-derived CDR1 and CDR2 are SQVTM and ANQGSEA. This CDR3 region has 16 residues. The CDR3 DNA sequence: TGCAGCGTTGTGGGGGTAAGGAGGAGACACCAGGGCGAGCAGTACTTC. It yields the protein CSVVGVRRRHQGEQYF.

In its sample, this clone was seen once. The chain links TRBV27 to TRBJ1-2; D is ambiguous. CDR1 and CDR2 from the germline V gene are MNHEY and SMNVEV (reference sequence). The CDR3 has 14 residues. The V and J ends lost 3 bases and 8 bases respectively, with 16 bases between them. The CDR3 loop is CASSFASTPRGYTF. For the CDR3, the DNA is TGTGCCAGCAGTTTCGCTAGCACCCCACGGGGCTACACCTTC.

This chain joins TRBV15 and TRBJ2-5; the match to TRBD2 covers 11 bases. Germline V gene lookup returns CDR1 LNHNV and CDR2 YYDKDF (reference sequence). There are 16 residues in the CDR3. V was clipped by 1 base and J by 3 bases; unmatched bases: 4. The CDR3 DNA reads as TGTGCCACCAGCAGAGCGACTAGCGGGAAGAAAGAGACCCAGTACTTC. Its protein product is CATSRATSGKKETQYF.

V usage is TRBV5-1 and J usage is TRBJ1-3; D may be TRBD1 (6 bases). The CDR3 covers 13 residues. Germline CDR1 reads SGHRS; CDR2 reads YFSETQ. V gave up 6 bases and J gave up 4 bases, with 11 bases separating them. The CDR3 bases are TGCGCCAGCACAGGGGAAGGCGGAAACACCATATATTTT. Encoded protein: CASTGEGGNTIYF. Together with reference TRBV5-1 and TRBJ1-3, the CDR3 gives the full variable domain: KAGVTQTPRYLIKTRGQQVTLSCSPISGHRSVSWYQQTPGQGLQFLFEYFSETQRNKGNFPGRFSGRQFSNSRSEMNVSTLELGDSALYLCASTGEGGNTIYFGEGSWLTVV.

The V gene is TRBV29-1, the J gene TRBJ2-3, with unresolved D. This CDR3 spans 13 amino acids. Germline V gene data show CDR1 as SQVTM and CDR2 as ANQGSEA. V lost 7 bases and J 0 bases, leaving 11 bases between the germline ends. This chain's CDR3 is CSGVTFSTDTQYF. DNA for the CDR3: TGCAGCGGCGTCACCTTTAGCACAGATACGCAGTATTTT.

This clone has a handful of counts. The chain links TRBV29-1 to TRBJ1-1; D might be TRBD1 (6 bases). Deletions cut 1 base from V and 4 bases from J, with 10 bases between. The CDR3 spans 13 residues. Looked up from germline, CDR1 is SQVTM and CDR2 is ANQGSEA. As DNA, the CDR3 is TGCAGCGTTGAAGTTAGGGGGACCACTGAAGCTTTCTTT. This gives the protein CSVEVRGTTEAFF.

The count of this clone is one. The J gene is TRBJ2-5, the V gene TRBV25-1; 8 bases line up with TRBD1. With the DNA end fitting TRBJ2-7 better, the J assignment may be wrong. The length of the CDR3 is 13 residues. The V gene's germline CDR1 is MGHDK and CDR2 SYGVNS. CDR3 protein: CASRGDRGYEQYF. The CDR3, as DNA: TGTGCCAGCAGGGGAGACAGGGGCTACGAGCAGTACTTC.

Notes on this clone: This sample includes further DNA sequences coding for the same CDR3. The chain couples TRBV9 to TRBJ1-4; a weak D match, TRBD1 (6 bases). The CDR3 spans 14 residues. The germline V gene has CDR1 SGDLS and CDR2 YYNGEE. Trimming removed 3 bases at V and 0 bases at J, with 6 bases between. The CDR3 spells CASSGTATNEKLFF. In DNA, the CDR3 is TGTGCCAGCAGCGGGACAGCAACTAATGAAAAACTGTTTTTT.

The chain recombines TRBV19 with TRBJ2-3; 11 bases match TRBD2. There are 16 residues in the CDR3. Germline CDR1 and CDR2: LNHDA and SQIVND (reference sequence). V gave up 3 bases and J gave up 4 bases; unmatched junction bases: 6. CDR3 in amino acids: CASSILAGGGSDTQYF. DNA of the CDR3: TGTGCCAGTAGTATCCTAGCGGGAGGAGGCTCAGATACGCAGTATTTT.

The chain combines TRBV19 with TRBJ2-7, with D possibly being TRBD1 (6 bases). The CDR3 contains 16 residues. Looked up from germline, CDR1 is LNHDA and CDR2 is SQIVND (reference sequence). V lost 4 bases and J 4 bases, leaving 20 bases between the germline ends. CDR3 region: CASSNWRQDEIYEQYF. DNA of the CDR3: TGTGCCAGTAGTAATTGGCGACAGGACGAAATATACGAGCAGTACTTC.

The chain is built from TRBV18 and TRBJ1-1, with D hard to call. V lost 6 bases and J lost 6, with 11 bases in between. The CDR3 runs 12 residues. CDR1 is KGHSH, CDR2 LQKENI, per germline. CDR3 sequence (DNA): TGTGCCAGCTCCCAGAATTGGGCTGAAGCTTTCTTT. This encodes CASSQNWAEAFF.

The V call is TRBV19, the J call TRBJ2-1; no firm D call. Germline-derived CDR1 and CDR2 are LNHDA and SQIVND (reference sequence). The CDR3 spans 15 residues. V lost 3 bases to trimming and J lost 8 bases, with 17 bases between them. The CDR3 nucleotides read TGTGCCAGTAGTATCCGTTTCGCGGAGCTTTATGAGCAGTTCTTC. Amino acid sequence: CASSIRFAELYEQFF. Complete variable domain (other parts from reference TRBV19 and TRBJ2-1): DGGITQSPKYLFRKEGQNVTLSCEQNLNHDAMYWYRQDPGQGLRLIYYSQIVNDFQKGDIAEGYSVSREKKESFPLTVTSAQKNPTAFYLCASSIRFAELYEQFFGPGTRLTVL.

This clone is a singleton in its sample. V is TRBV29-1 and J is TRBJ1-5; D unclear. There are 12 residues in the CDR3. Looked up from germline, CDR1 is SQVTM and CDR2 is ANQGSEA. V was clipped by 4 bases and J by 1 base, with 5 bases between them. CDR3 sequence (DNA): TGCAGCGTTGGGATGAGCAATCAGCCCCAGCATTTT. Protein product: CSVGMSNQPQHF.

The chain employs TRBV4-2 and TRBJ2-7; 10 nucleotides align to TRBD2. V shed 3 bases and J 6 bases; nucleotides not matched to a gene: 8. Germline assignment: CDR1 LGHNA and CDR2 YNFKEQ. The CDR3 contains 15 residues. The CDR3 protein is CASSQKAGGLSEQYF. CDR3 in DNA: TGTGCCAGCAGCCAGAAAGCGGGAGGGCTTTCCGAGCAGTACTTC.

V gene TRBV7-6 combines with J gene TRBJ2-6; no reliable D call. CDR1 SGHVS and CDR2 FNYEAQ come from the germline V gene. The V and J ends lost 2 bases and 1 base respectively, with 6 bases between them. This CDR3 region has 15 residues. This CDR3 reads CASSLYSSGANVLTF. CDR3 in DNA: TGTGCCAGCAGCTTATACTCGTCTGGGGCCAACGTCCTGACTTTC.

The rearrangement joins TRBV15 to TRBJ2-7; 9 bases are a match to TRBD1. Looked up from germline, CDR1 is LNHNV and CDR2 is YYDKDF (reference sequence). Trimming cost V 3 bases and J 9 bases; bases outside gene matches: 12. The CDR3 covers 15 residues. The CDR3 sequence: CATSSSGTGRTGQYF. The CDR3, as DNA: TGTGCCACCAGCAGCTCCGGGACAGGGCGAACCGGGCAGTACTTC.

The chain has TRBV27 and TRBJ2-3; 9 bases fit TRBD2. Germline CDR1 MNHEY, CDR2 SMNVEV (reference sequence). This CDR3 is 17 amino acids long. The V gene end was trimmed by 4 bases and the J gene end by 3 bases; junction bases not matched to a gene: 11. Here the CDR3 reads CASSSPSLAGRTDTQYF. The DNA for the CDR3 is TGTGCCAGCAGTTCCCCCTCTCTAGCGGGAAGGACAGATACGCAGTATTTT.

The chain is built from TRBV21-1 and TRBJ1-1. TRBV21-1 is a documented pseudogene. The CDR3 length is 13 residues. CDR3: CASSKYDDTEAFF. The DNA of the CDR3 is TGTGCCAGCAGCAAATATGACGACACTGAAGCTTTCTTT.